Below are 13 T cell receptor beta chains sequenced from a single sample in a study of tumor-infiltrating lymphocytes in primary liver carcinoma. TCR beta cDNA came from about 500 ng total RNA, primed with a constant-region primer. Slightly modified ARM-PCR with three nested multiplex PCR rounds yielded TCR beta libraries. Two initial PCR rounds of around 10 cycles each paired TRBV1-TRBV30 forward primers with a C-beta reverse primer. A single record per CDR3 protein comes from TCRdb applying MiXCR to the multiplex PCR reads. There are under 130,000 distinct CDR3 sequences in the sample; roughly four fifths occur only once, and more than 15% lies in the top ten. The tissue used was unsorted bulk material of 20-30 mg. RNA and DNA were co-extracted from it with the AllPrep DNA/RNA mini kit. The sequenced material came from liver tumor tissue from sampling region 3. Regarding subset: tumor region T3, left-lateral pole. The receptor source for this set is a man aged 40-49 years with primary liver carcinoma and hepatitis B virus infection.

Details on this clonotype: Germline and junction disagree at one end, which may indicate a read error. The chain carries TRBV29-1 and TRBJ2-5; the D is unclear. In germline, CDR1 is SQVTM, CDR2 ANQGSEA. The CDR3 contains 14 residues. CDR3 sequence: CRVVSGITWETQYF. In nucleotides, the CDR3 is TGCAGAGTTGTGTCTGGGATCACATGGGAGACCCAGTACTTC.

Worth noting for this clonotype: Lacking the conserved final phenylalanine or tryptophan, this CDR3 likely reflects a read error. The chain carries TRBV7-8 and TRBJ2-7, with 9 bases matching TRBD2. The germline V gene encodes CDR1 SGHVS and CDR2 FQNEAQ. The CDR3 runs to 15 residues. With V trimmed by 6 bases and J by 4 bases, 10 bases remained unmatched. CDR3 DNA: TGTGCCAGCAGAGCCAAGACTAGCGGCCCGTACGAGCAGTACTAC. Its protein product is CASRAKTSGPYEQYY.

This chain uses TRBV11-2 with TRBJ2-2; D may be TRBD1 (6 bases). This CDR3 has 15 amino acids. With 8 bases removed from V and 10 bases from J, the gap between germline ends came to 23 bases. From germline, CDR1 is SGHAT and CDR2 FQNNGV. CDR3 in DNA: TGTGCCAGCTTGCAGGGGTTTTCAGGCGCCGTGGAGCTGTTTTTT. Amino acid sequence: CASLQGFSGAVELFF.

As for this clonotype: Mismatch with germline at one junction end may stem from a read error. The chain couples TRBV29-1 to TRBJ2-5, with no clear D. The length of the CDR3 is 12 residues. Germline values: CDR1 SQVTM, CDR2 ANQGSEA. The CDR3 is CSVMENQETQCF. The DNA of the CDR3 is TGCAGCGTTATGGAGAACCAAGAGACCCAGTGCTTC.

On this clonotype itself: No conserved phenylalanine or tryptophan ends this CDR3, so it is likely a read error. The V gene is TRBV28, the J gene TRBJ1-2; D might be TRBD1 (5 bases). The germline V gene has CDR1 MDHEN and CDR2 SYDVKM. This CDR3 region has 15 residues. CDR3 amino acids: CASSLDGGLNYGYTL. The CDR3 bases are TGTGCGAGCAGTTTAGATGGGGGACTTAACTATGGCTACACCTTA.

In regard to this clonotype: One end of the junction varies from germline; a read error may be responsible. The chain combines TRBV7-2 with TRBJ1-5; D is undetermined. Germline CDR1 and CDR2: SGHTA and FQGNSA. The CDR3 spans 13 residues. The DNA for the CDR3 is TGTGTCAGCAGCTTCCTCACCGATCAGCCCCAGCATTTT. Translated, it gives CVSSFLTDQPQHF.

Regarding this clonotype: The conserved phenylalanine or tryptophan is not found at the CDR3 terminus, so this likely reflects a read error. The chain uses TRBV11-2 and TRBJ2-5; 8 bases map to TRBD2. Germline lookup yields CDR1 SGHAT and CDR2 FQNNGV. The CDR3 sequence is 14 residues long. The CDR3 region is CASNFSGGQETQYL. CDR3 nucleotides: TGTGCTAGCAACTTCAGCGGGGGACAAGAGACCCAGTACCTC.

This rearrangement joins TRBV11-1 to TRBJ2-3; tentatively, D is TRBD2 (5 bases). Per the germline V gene, CDR1 is SGHAT and CDR2 is FQDESV (reference sequence). CDR3 size: 14 residues. CDR3 sequence: CGSSRGPSTDTQYF. The CDR3 DNA reads as TGTGGCAGTAGTCGCGGGCCAAGCACAGATACGCAGTATTTT.

This clonotype was detected once. The genes are TRBV11-2 and TRBJ2-7, with 12 bases fitting TRBD2. V lost 4 bases and J lost 3; bases outside the gene matches: 13. Germline CDR1 SGHAT, CDR2 FQNNGV. The CDR3 has 18 amino acids. The CDR3 coding sequence is TGTGCCAGCAGCTCTGAAGGGGCTAGCGGGAGGGCTTTCTACGAGCAGTACTTC. Amino acids: CASSSEGASGRAFYEQYF. The full variable domain, with the rest looked up from reference TRBV11-2 and TRBJ2-7, is EAGVAQSPRYKIIEKRQSVAFWCNPISGHATLYWYQQILGQGPKLLIQFQNNGVVDDSQLPKDRFSAERLKGVDSTLKIQPAKLEDSAVYLCASSSEGASGRAFYEQYFGPGTRLTVT.

As regards this clonotype: This may arise from a read error, as a much more abundant clone is one base away. This chain uses TRBV28 with TRBJ1-2, with 7 bases fitting TRBD1. In germline, CDR1 is MDHEN, CDR2 SYDVKM. This CDR3 contains 14 residues. Losses at the gene ends were 11 bases for V and 4 bases for J; bases not matched to a gene: 13. CDR3 in amino acids: CAGTSGQLIYGYTF. The CDR3 DNA reads as TGTGCCGGCACCTCGGGACAGCTCATCTATGGCTACACCTTC.

With regard to this clonotype: Mismatch with germline at one junction end may stem from a read error. The DNA of the CDR3 is TGTGTCAGCAGTTACTCGGAGAACTCTGGAAACATCATATATTTT. Its translation is CVSSYSENSGNIIYF. This rearrangement joins TRBV6-6 to TRBJ1-3; D remains ambiguous. CDR1 is MNHNY, CDR2 SVGAGI, per germline (reference sequence). The CDR3 is 15 amino acids.

Remarks on this clonotype: The conserved final phenylalanine or tryptophan is absent from the CDR3, which likely points to a read error. The chain employs TRBV2 and TRBJ2-3; no clear D gene. The CDR3 sequence is 11 residues long. V dropped 6 bases and J dropped 5 bases, with 6 bases sitting between them. Germline assignment: CDR1 SNHLY and CDR2 FYNNEI. The CDR3 DNA sequence: TGTGCCAGCAGCGTCGAAGATACGCAGTATTCT. This sequence encodes CASSVEDTQYS.

As regards this clonotype: Germline and junction disagree at one end, which may indicate a read error. V is TRBV28 and J is TRBJ1-2; D unclear. Germline V lookup: CDR1 MDHEN, CDR2 SYDVKM. There are 13 residues in the CDR3. Written as DNA, the CDR3 is TGTGCCAGCGGTTTGGTCACAGACTATGGCTACGCCTTC. Translated: CASGLVTDYGYAF.